This TCR beta chain is drawn from a study of blood T cell repertoires in COVID-19. The table came from immunoSEQ multiplex PCR; TCRdb's copy has only in-frame clones and leaves some out. Found here are 150,000 or so clones, around 85% of them singletons; the top ten hold around 5%. This CDR3 contains 11 residues. V was shortened by 1 base and J by 11 bases, with 8 bases between the two germline ends. Per the germline V gene, CDR1 is PRHDT and CDR2 is FYEKMQ (reference sequence). This TCR came from a human donor in a cohort sampled during active COVID-19. Sequencing used peripheral blood. The chain carries TRBV13 and TRBJ1-1; D is ambiguous. This CDR3 is CASSLARSAFF. The CDR3 DNA reads TGTGCCAGCAGCTTAGCACGGTCGGCTTTCTTT.